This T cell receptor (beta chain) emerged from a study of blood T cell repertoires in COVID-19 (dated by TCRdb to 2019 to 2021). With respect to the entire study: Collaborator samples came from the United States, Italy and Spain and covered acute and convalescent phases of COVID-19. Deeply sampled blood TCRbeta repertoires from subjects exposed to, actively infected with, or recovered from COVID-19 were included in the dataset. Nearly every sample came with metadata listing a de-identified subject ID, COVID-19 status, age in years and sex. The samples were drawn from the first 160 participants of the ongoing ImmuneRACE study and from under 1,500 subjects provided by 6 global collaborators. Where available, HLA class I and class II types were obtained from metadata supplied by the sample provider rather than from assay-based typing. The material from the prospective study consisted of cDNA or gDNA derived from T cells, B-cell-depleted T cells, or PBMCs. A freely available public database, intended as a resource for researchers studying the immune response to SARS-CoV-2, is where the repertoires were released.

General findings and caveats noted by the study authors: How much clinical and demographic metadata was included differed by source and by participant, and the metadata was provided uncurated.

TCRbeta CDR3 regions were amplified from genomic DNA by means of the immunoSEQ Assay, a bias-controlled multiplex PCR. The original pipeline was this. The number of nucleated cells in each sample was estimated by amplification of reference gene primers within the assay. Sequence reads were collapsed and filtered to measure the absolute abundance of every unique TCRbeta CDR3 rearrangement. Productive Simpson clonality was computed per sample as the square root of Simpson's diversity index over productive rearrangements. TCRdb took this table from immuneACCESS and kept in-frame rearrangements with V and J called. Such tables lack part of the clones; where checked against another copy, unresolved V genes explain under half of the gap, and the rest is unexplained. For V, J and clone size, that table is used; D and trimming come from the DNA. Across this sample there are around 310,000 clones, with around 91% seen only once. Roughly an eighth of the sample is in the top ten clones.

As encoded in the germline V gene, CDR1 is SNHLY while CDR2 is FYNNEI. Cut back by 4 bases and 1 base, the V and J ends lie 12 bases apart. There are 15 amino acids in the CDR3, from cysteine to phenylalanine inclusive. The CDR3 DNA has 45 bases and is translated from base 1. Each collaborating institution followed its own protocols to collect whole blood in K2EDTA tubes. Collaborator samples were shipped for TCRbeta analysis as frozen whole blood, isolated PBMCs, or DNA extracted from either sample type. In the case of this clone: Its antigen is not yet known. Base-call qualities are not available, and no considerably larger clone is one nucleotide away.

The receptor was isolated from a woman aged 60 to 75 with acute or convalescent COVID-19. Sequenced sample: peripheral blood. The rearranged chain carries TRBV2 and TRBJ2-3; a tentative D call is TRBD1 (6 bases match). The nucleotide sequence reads TGTGCCAGCAGTGCCACAGGGAGTGGCACAGATACGCAGTATTTT. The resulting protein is CASSATGSGTDTQYF.